Shown below are 14 T cell receptor beta chains from a single sample sequenced in a study of blood T cells in healthy people across ages. It was with a sample-barcoded 5' primer and a J-beta primer mix that a second PCR of roughly 7 to 12 cycles was run. One entry per CDR3 protein, called by TCRdb with MiXCR from the 5' RACE reads. This sample carries over 600,000 distinct CDR3 sequences, more than 20% of them seen once, and the ten largest clones take roughly 3.7%. The sample was blood. The receptors shown here come from a man in his 70s in good health.

There are a few counts of this clonotype. This chain connects TRBV13 to TRBJ2-1; 8 nucleotides align to TRBD2. The germline gives CDR1 PRHDT, CDR2 FYEKMQ (reference sequence). V lost 0 bases and J lost 8; bases outside the gene matches: 6. The CDR3 covers 15 residues. The DNA of the CDR3 is TGTGCCAGCAGCTTAGGCCATGGACTAGCCCATGAGCAGTTCTTC. Protein sequence: CASSLGHGLAHEQFF.

This clonotype has just a few counts. The chain recombines TRBV20-1 with TRBJ2-5, with TRBD1 matching 9 bases. This CDR3 is built from 15 residues. With V trimmed by 5 bases and J by 5 bases, 12 bases remained unmatched. In germline, CDR1 is DFQATT, CDR2 SNEGSKA (reference sequence). The CDR3 nucleotides are TGCAGTGCTCCCCAGGGTACAGGGGGCGATGAGACCCAGTACTTC. This encodes CSAPQGTGGDETQYF.

In its sample, this clonotype was seen many times. V and J are TRBV7-9 and TRBJ2-6; 7 nucleotides line up with TRBD1. Unmatched junction bases numbered 0, after V lost 4 bases and J lost 0 bases. This CDR3 is built from 15 residues. Germline V CDR1 and CDR2: SEHNR, FQNEAQ (reference sequence). CDR3: CASSYRGSGANVLTF. The CDR3, as DNA: TGTGCCAGCAGCTACAGGGGCTCTGGGGCCAACGTCCTGACTTTC.

J is TRBJ2-1 and V is TRBV7-2; D is ambiguous. The end of the DNA is better explained by TRBJ2-7, so the J call may be wrong. Germline V gives CDR1 SGHTA, CDR2 FQGNSA. The CDR3 contains 13 residues. The CDR3: CASSPPLSYEQYF. The CDR3 nucleotides read TGTGCCAGCAGCCCTCCCCTGAGCTACGAGCAGTACTTC.

This clonotype was counted at least ten times. The chain carries TRBV2 and TRBJ2-5; D call uncertain. The CDR3 runs 11 residues. V was cut by 5 bases and J by 5 bases, with 6 bases left in between. Germline assignment: CDR1 SNHLY and CDR2 FYNNEI. The chain's CDR3 is CASSRLETQYF. CDR3 in DNA: TGTGCCAGCAGTCGACTGGAGACCCAGTACTTC.

The V call is TRBV4-1, the J call TRBJ1-1; 7 bases are a match to TRBD1. CDR3 size: 14 residues. Per the germline V gene, CDR1 is MGHRA and CDR2 is YSYEKL. J lost 6 bases, V lost 2 bases, and 6 bases had no gene match. CDR3 sequence reads: CASSQQTGVPEAFF. The CDR3 nucleotides read TGCGCCAGCAGCCAACAAACAGGGGTCCCTGAAGCTTTCTTT.

This clonotype showed up just a few times. The chain couples TRBV12-3 or TRBV12-4 to TRBJ2-5, with 10 bases fitting TRBD2. The end of the DNA fits TRBJ2-1 better, so the J call may be wrong. CDR3 length equals 16 residues. This chain's CDR3 is CASSPQGAGGPYQQFF. The CDR3 DNA sequence: TGTGCCAGCAGTCCCCAGGGAGCGGGAGGGCCCTATCAGCAGTTCTTC.

In its sample, this clonotype was seen a few times. V gene TRBV14 combines with J gene TRBJ2-1, with D perhaps TRBD2 (5 bases). CDR3 length equals 12 residues. Germline CDR1 is SGHDN and CDR2 is FVKESK. The ends were cut back, 4 bases at V and 10 bases at J, with 11 bases in the middle. The CDR3 region is CASSRTVGEQFF. CDR3 nucleotide sequence: TGTGCCAGCAGCCGGACTGTAGGGGAGCAGTTCTTC.

This clonotype was seen a few times. The chain couples TRBV20-1 to TRBJ2-1, with TRBD2 identical over 10 bases. Germline V gene sequence: CDR1 DFQATT, CDR2 SNEGSKA (reference sequence). J lost 0 bases, V lost 4 bases, and 3 bases had no gene match. The CDR3 extends over 15 amino acids. CDR3 amino acids: CSATSGSDSYNEQFF. The CDR3 nucleotides are TGCAGTGCTACTAGCGGGAGCGACTCCTACAATGAGCAGTTCTTC.

This clonotype was counted a few times. V and J are TRBV14 and TRBJ1-6; D is ambiguous. Germline V gives CDR1 SGHDN, CDR2 FVKESK. The V gene lost 0 bases and the J gene lost 8 bases, with 14 bases spanning the gap. The CDR3 length is 16 residues. This CDR3 reads CASSQDSGILDSPLHF. The CDR3 DNA reads as TGTGCCAGCAGCCAAGATTCCGGCATATTGGATTCACCCCTCCACTTT.

This clonotype was recorded at least ten times. The genes are TRBV7-9 and TRBJ2-3, with 10 nucleotides matching TRBD2. After removal of 4 bases from V and 2 bases from J, the junction contained 9 bases not matched to a gene. CDR3 length: 17 residues. Germline V gene sequence: CDR1 SEHNR, CDR2 FQNEAQ (reference sequence). This chain's CDR3 is CASSSRPSGSNTDTQYF. DNA for the CDR3: TGTGCCAGCAGCTCCAGGCCTAGCGGGAGTAACACAGATACGCAGTATTTT.

This clonotype was counted between two and nine times. The chain links TRBV28 to TRBJ2-2, with 9 bases aligning to TRBD1. V dropped 4 bases and J dropped 1; count of bases not matched to a gene: 1. This CDR3 has 15 residues. Per germline, CDR1 MDHEN and CDR2 SYDVKM. The CDR3 DNA follows: TGTGCCAGCAGTTCGGACAGGGGGAACACCGGGGAGCTGTTTTTT. Translation gives CASSSDRGNTGELFF.

This clonotype has only a few counts. The chain joins TRBV20-1 to TRBJ2-1, with TRBD2 identical over 10 bases. The CDR3 covers 15 residues. The germline CDR1 and CDR2 sequences are DFQATT and SNEGSKA (reference sequence). Unmatched junction bases numbered 2, after V lost 3 bases and J lost 0 bases. The CDR3 coding sequence is TGCAGTGCTAGCGCTAGCGGGAGCTCCTACAATGAGCAGTTCTTC. Its translation is CSASASGSSYNEQFF.

This chain uses TRBV7-9 with TRBJ2-5; TRBD1 might be the D (6 bases). Germline loops: CDR1 SEHNR, CDR2 FQNEAQ (reference sequence). CDR3 length: 13 residues. The V end lost 7 bases, the J end lost 1 base, and 10 bases lay between the germline ends. The CDR3 reads CASNLQGQETQYF. CDR3 in DNA: TGTGCCAGCAACCTACAGGGCCAAGAGACCCAGTACTTC.